The rows below give T cell receptor beta chains drawn from one sample of a study of shared clonotypes between healthy human individuals. Profiled with immunoSEQ multiplex PCR; TCRdb holds only in-frame clones, not every one. Of 600,000 to 750,000 clones listed, about 78% are singletons. The sequenced material came from memory CD4+ T cells sorted from blood. Receptors originate from a woman in her 30s in good health. Each CDR3 is given with its conserved first and last residue. A D gene is named only where the DNA matches it firmly. Clone size, where shown, is once, few, many, or a class for clones that have expanded.

J | length | size | D | V | DNA | CDR3
TRBJ2-3 | 19 | . | TRBD2 | TRBV19 | TGTGCCAGTAGTATAGATCGGACTAGCGGGAAAATATTCACAGATACGCAGTATTTT | CASSIDRTSGKIFTDTQYF
TRBJ2-1 | 16 | . | . | TRBV7-9 | TGTGCCAGCAGCCCGAGGAGGACCGGAGGGGACAATGAGCAGTTCTTC | CASSPRRTGGDNEQFF
TRBJ1-1 | 15 | . | . | TRBV6-1 | TGTGCCAGCACCAAATCCACAGGCCCGCGCACTGAAGCTTTCTTT | CASTKSTGPRTEAFF
TRBJ2-1 | 13 | . | . | TRBV25-1 | TGTGCCAGCAGTGAAGGGATAGCGTTCGAGCAGTTCTTC | CASSEGIAFEQFF
TRBJ1-5 | 16 | . | TRBD1 | TRBV18 | TGTGCCAGCTCAGGACAGGGGGGGCCCCTCAATCAGCCCCAGCATTTT | CASSGQGGPLNQPQHF
TRBJ1-5 | 13 | . | . | TRBV7-6 | TGTGCCAGCAGTTCCCAACGGGATCAGCCCCAGCATTTT | CASSSQRDQPQHF
TRBJ2-7 | 16 | . | . | TRBV7-2 | TGTGCCAGCAGCTTAGCGGAGACCGCGCTCTCCTACGAGCAGTACTTC | CASSLAETALSYEQYF
TRBJ2-2 | 17 | few | TRBD2 | TRBV7-2 | TGTGCCAGCAGCCCTAACCGACTAGCGGGAGAGGCCGGGGAGCTGTTTTTT | CASSPNRLAGEAGELFF
TRBJ1-1 | 13 | . | TRBD1 | TRBV29-1 | TGCAGCGTGGCGACAGGGGGTATCACTGAAGCTTTCTTT | CSVATGGITEAFF
TRBJ2-7 | 17 | . | TRBD2 | TRBV28 | TGTGCCAGCAGTTTATACCCCAGGGAGCGGGGTACCTACGAGCAGTACTTC | CASSLYPRERGTYEQYF
TRBJ2-1 | 15 | once | TRBD2 | TRBV5-4 | TGTGCCAGCAGCCCCGGACTAGCGGGAATGAATGAGCAGTTCTTC | CASSPGLAGMNEQFF
TRBJ2-7 | 14 | . | . | TRBV7-9 | TGTGCCAGCAGCCCACAGACATCTTCCTACGAGCAGTACTTC | CASSPQTSSYEQYF
TRBJ2-1 | 13 | . | . | TRBV7-9 | TGTGCCAGCAGCTTTTATAGCCTACGCGAGCAGTTCTTC | CASSFYSLREQFF
TRBJ2-7 | 15 | . | . | TRBV5-4 | TGTGCCAGCAGTTTGGGGGGGCAGGGTGGTGACGAGCAGTACTTC | CASSLGGQGGDEQYF
TRBJ2-7 | 16 | . | TRBD2 | TRBV5-1 | TGCGCCAGCAGCTCCCGTTCCCAACTAGCGTCCTACGAGCAGTACTTC | CASSSRSQLASYEQYF
TRBJ2-7 | 13 | . | . | TRBV10-1 | TGCGCCACCCAGCGAGACGTCGTCTACGAGCAGTACTTC | CATQRDVVYEQYF